Detailed here is one T cell receptor beta chain. What it recognizes is unknown. The CDR3 extends 3 residues past the end of the read, so its final part is completed from the germline J gene. The CDR3 length is 14 residues. The germline V gene has CDR1 SGHNT and CDR2 YYREEE (reference sequence). Losses at the gene ends were 0 bases for V and 6 bases for J; bases not matched to a gene: 4. Genomic DNA, averaging around 1,200 ng per sample, yielded TCR beta CDR3 via immunoSEQ. Some clones are missing from TCRdb's copy, which holds only in-frame ones; the method was immunoSEQ multiplex PCR. The table lists approximately 35,000 clones. The sample comes from a study of T cells in women clearing cervical HPV infection. Study-wide context: With HLA typing for only a few women, HLA confounding remains possible. Overall study results and limits: TRBV6-7 relative abundance averaged approximately 0.1% in cases and about 0.15% in controls.

The chain combines TRBV5-4 with TRBJ1-1; 8 bases align to TRBD1. The receptor comes from a woman aged 18-70 years with a cervical HPV16 infection that either progressed to CIN3+ or cleared (not recorded which). The sequenced material came from blood buffy coat. CDR3 sequence: CASSLGQGAPEAFF. Partial CDR3 DNA: TGTGCCAGCAGCTTGGGGCAGGGGGCTCCTGAA.